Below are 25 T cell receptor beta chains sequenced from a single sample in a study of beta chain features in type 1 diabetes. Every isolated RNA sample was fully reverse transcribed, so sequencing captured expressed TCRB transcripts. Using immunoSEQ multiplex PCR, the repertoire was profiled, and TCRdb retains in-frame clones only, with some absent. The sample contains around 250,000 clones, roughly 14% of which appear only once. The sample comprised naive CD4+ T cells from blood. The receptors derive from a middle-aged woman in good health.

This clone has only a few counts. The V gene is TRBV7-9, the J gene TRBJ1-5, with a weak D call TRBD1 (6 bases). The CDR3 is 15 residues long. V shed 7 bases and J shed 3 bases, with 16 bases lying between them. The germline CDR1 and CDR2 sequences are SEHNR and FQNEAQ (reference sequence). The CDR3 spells CASTSDRTLNQPQHF. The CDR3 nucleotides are TGTGCCAGCACCTCCGACAGGACACTCAATCAGCCCCAGCATTTT. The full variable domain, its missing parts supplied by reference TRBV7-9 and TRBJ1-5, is DTGVSQNPRHKITKRGQNVTFRCDPISEHNRLYWYRQTLGQGPEFLTYFQNEAQLEKSRLLSDRFSAERPKGSFSTLEIQRTEQGDSAMYLCASTSDRTLNQPQHFGDGTRLSIL.

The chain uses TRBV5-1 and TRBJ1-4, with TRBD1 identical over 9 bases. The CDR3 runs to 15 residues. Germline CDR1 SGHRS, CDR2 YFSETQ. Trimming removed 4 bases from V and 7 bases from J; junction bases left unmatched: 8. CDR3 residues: CASSGDREYSEKLFF. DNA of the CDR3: TGCGCCAGCAGCGGGGACAGGGAATATTCTGAAAAACTGTTTTTT.

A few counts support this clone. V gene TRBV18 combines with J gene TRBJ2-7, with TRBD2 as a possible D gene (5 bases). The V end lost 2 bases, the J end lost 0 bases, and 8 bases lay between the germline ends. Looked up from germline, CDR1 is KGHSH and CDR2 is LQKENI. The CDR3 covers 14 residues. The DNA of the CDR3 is TGTGCCAGCTCACCATCGGGGTCCTCCTACGAGCAGTACTTC. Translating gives CASSPSGSSYEQYF. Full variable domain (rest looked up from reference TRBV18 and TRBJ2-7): NAGVMQNPRHLVRRRGQEARLRCSPMKGHSHVYWYRQLPEEGLKFMVYLQKENIIDESGMPKERFSAEFPKEGPSILRIQQVVRGDSAAYFCASSPSGSSYEQYFGPGTRLTVT.

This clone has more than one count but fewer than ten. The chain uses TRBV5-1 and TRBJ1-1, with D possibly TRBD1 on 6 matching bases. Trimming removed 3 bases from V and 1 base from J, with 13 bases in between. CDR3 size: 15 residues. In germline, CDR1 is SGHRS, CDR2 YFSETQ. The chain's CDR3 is CASSSPSRGNTEAFF. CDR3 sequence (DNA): TGCGCCAGCAGCTCCCCATCCAGGGGGAACACTGAAGCTTTCTTT.

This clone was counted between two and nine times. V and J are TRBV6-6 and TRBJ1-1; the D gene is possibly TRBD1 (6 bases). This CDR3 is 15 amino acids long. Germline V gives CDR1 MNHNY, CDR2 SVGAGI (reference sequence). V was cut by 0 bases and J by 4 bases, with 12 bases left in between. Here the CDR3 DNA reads TGTGCCAGCAGTTACTCGGTACAGGGTTCCACTGAAGCTTTCTTT. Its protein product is CASSYSVQGSTEAFF.

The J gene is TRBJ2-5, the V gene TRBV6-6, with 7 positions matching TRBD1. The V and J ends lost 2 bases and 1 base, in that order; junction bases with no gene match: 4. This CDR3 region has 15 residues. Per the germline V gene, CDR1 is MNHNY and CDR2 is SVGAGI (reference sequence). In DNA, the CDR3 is TGTGCCAGCAGTTACAACAGGGGTATCCAAGAGACCCAGTACTTC. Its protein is CASSYNRGIQETQYF.

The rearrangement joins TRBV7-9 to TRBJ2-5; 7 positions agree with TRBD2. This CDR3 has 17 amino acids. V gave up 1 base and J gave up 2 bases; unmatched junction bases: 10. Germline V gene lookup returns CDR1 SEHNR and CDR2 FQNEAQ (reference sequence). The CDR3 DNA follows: TGTGCCAGCAGCTTAGGGACCCGCAGGGACTATCAAGAGACCCAGTACTTC. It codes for CASSLGTRRDYQETQYF. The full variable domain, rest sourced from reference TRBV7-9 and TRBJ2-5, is DTGVSQNPRHKITKRGQNVTFRCDPISEHNRLYWYRQTLGQGPEFLTYFQNEAQLEKSRLLSDRFSAERPKGSFSTLEIQRTEQGDSAMYLCASSLGTRRDYQETQYFGPGTRLLVL.

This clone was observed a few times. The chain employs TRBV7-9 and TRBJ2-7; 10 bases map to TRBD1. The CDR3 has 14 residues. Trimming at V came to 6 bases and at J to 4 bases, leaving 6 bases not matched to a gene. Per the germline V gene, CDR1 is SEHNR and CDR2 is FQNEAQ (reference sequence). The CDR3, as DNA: TGTGCCAGCAGTTCCGGGACAGGGGTATACGAGCAGTACTTC. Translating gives CASSSGTGVYEQYF.

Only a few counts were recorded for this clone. The CDR3 sequence: CASSPLDRAAYEQYF. The CDR3 DNA reads as TGTGCCAGCAGTCCCTTGGACAGGGCAGCCTACGAGCAGTACTTC. The chain employs TRBV2 and TRBJ2-7; 8 positions agree with TRBD1. CDR1 SNHLY and CDR2 FYNNEI come from the germline V gene. The CDR3 is 15 residues long. V lost 5 bases, J lost 2 bases, and 8 bases stayed unmatched.

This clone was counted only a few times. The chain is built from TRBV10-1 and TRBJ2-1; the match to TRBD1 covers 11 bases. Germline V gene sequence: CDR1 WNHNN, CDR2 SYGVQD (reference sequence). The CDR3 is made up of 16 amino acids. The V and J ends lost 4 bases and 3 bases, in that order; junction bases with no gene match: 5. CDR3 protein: CASSGQGTGGYNEQFF. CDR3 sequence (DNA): TGCGCCAGCAGTGGTCAAGGGACAGGGGGCTACAATGAGCAGTTCTTC.

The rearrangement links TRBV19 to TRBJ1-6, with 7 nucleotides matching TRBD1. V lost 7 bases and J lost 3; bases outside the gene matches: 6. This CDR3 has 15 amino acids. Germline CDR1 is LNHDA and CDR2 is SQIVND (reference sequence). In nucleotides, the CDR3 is TGTGCCAGTAACCTCGGGACAGTCTATAATTCACCCCTCCACTTT. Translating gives CASNLGTVYNSPLHF.

CDR3 coding DNA: TGTGCCAGCACCAGTAGGGGGAACACCGGGGAGCTGTTTTTT. Translation: CASTSRGNTGELFF. This chain links TRBV9 with TRBJ2-2; possible D gene TRBD1, 5 bases. This CDR3 has 14 amino acids. The V end lost 6 bases, the J end lost 1 base, and 10 bases lay between the germline ends. The germline gives CDR1 SGDLS, CDR2 YYNGEE.

For the CDR3, the DNA is TGTGCCAGCAGTTACTCCGGACAGTCTGGAAACACCATATATTTT. It specifies CASSYSGQSGNTIYF. The rearrangement joins TRBV6-5 to TRBJ1-3; D is perhaps TRBD1 (6 bases). CDR3 length: 15 residues. Germline V CDR1 and CDR2: MNHEY, SVGAGI. V was cut by 0 bases and J by 1 base, with 7 bases left in between.

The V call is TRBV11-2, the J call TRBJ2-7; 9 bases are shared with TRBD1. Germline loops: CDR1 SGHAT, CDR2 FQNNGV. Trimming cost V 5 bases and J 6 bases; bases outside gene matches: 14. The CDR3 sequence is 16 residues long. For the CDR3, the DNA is TGTGCCAGCAGCCCTACCGTCCGGGACAGGGTCATCGAGCAGTACTTC. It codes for CASSPTVRDRVIEQYF.

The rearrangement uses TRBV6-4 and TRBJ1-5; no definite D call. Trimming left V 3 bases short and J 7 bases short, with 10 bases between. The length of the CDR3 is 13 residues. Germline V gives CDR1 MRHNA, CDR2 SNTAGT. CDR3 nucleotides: TGTGCCAGCAGTGAAGAAGCGGGACAGCCCCAGCATTTT. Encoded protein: CASSEEAGQPQHF.

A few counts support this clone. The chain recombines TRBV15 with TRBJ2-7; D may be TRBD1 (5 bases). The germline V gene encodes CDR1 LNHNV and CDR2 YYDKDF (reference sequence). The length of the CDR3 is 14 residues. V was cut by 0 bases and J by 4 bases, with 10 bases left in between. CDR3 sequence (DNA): TGTGCCACCAGCAGAGAGGCAGGGTTATACGAGCAGTACTTC. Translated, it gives CATSREAGLYEQYF.

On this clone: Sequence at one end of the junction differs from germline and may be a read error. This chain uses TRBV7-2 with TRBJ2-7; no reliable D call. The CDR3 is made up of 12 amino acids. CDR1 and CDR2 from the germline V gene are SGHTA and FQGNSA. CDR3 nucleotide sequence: TGTGCCAGCAGCCTAACCTCCAACGAGCAGTACTTC. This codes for CASSLTSNEQYF.

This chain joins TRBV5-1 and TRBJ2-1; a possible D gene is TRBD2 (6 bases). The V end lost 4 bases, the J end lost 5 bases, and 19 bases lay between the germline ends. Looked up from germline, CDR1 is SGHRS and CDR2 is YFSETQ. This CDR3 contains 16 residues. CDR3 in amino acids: CASSPVGREVDNEQFF. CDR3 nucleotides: TGCGCCAGCAGCCCCGTCGGCAGGGAGGTTGACAATGAGCAGTTCTTC.

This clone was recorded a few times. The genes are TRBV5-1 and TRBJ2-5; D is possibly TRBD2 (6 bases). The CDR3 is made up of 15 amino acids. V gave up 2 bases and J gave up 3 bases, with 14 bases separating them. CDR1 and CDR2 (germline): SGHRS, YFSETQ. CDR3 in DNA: TGCGCCAGCAGCTTCGGCCTAGCGAGTGAAGAGACCCAGTACTTC. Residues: CASSFGLASEETQYF.

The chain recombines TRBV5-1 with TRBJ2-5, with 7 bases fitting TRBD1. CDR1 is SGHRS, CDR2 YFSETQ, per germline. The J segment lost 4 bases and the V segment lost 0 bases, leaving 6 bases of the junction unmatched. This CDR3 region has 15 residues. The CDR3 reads CASSLGQGVVETQYF. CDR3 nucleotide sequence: TGCGCCAGCAGCTTGGGACAGGGTGTTGTAGAGACCCAGTACTTC.

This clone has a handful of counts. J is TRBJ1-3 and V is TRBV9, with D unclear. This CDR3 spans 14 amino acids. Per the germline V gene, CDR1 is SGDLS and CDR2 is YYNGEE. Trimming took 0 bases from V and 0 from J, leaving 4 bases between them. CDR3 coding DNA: TGTGCCAGCAGCGTAGGCAGCTCTGGAAACACCATATATTTT. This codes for CASSVGSSGNTIYF.

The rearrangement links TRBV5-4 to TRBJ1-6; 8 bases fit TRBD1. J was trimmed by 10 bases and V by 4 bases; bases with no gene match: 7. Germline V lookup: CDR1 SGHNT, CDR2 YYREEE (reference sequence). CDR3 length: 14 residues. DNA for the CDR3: TGTGCCAGCAGCCTGGACAGGGTCGGGTCACCCCTCCACTTT. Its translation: CASSLDRVGSPLHF.

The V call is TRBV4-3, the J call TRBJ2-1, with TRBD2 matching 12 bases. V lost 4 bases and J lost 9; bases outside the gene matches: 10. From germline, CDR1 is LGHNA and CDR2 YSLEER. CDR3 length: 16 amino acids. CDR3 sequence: CASSPRLAGGPGEQFF. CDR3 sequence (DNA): TGCGCCAGCAGCCCTCGTCTAGCGGGGGGGCCGGGTGAGCAGTTCTTC.

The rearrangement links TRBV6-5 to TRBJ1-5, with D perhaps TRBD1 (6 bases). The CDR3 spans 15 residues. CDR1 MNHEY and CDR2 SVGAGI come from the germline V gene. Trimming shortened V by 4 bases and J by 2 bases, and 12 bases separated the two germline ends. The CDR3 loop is CASSFTGSGNQPQHF. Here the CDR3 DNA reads TGTGCCAGCAGTTTCACAGGGTCGGGCAATCAGCCCCAGCATTTT.

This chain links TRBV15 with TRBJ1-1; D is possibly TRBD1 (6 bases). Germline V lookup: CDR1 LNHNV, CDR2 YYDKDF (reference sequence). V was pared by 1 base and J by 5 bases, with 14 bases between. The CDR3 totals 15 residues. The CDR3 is CATSRVSRGQTEAFF. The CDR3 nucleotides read TGTGCCACCAGCAGAGTATCTAGGGGACAAACTGAAGCTTTCTTT.